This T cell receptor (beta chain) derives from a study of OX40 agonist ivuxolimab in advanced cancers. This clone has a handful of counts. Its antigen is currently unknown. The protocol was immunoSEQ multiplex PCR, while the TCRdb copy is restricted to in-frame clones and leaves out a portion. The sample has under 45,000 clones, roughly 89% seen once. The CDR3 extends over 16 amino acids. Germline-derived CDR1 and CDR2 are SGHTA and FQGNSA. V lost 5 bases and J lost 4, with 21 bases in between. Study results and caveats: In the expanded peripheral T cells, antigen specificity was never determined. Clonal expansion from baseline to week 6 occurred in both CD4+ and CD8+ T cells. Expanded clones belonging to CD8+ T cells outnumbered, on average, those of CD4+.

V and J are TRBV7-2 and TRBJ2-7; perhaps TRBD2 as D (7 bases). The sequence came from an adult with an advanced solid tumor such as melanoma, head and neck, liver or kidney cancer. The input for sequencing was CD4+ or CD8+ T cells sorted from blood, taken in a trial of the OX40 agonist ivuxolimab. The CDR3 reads CASSPGQNLGGYEQYF. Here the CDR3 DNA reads TGTGCCAGCAGCCCTGGACAGAACCTGGGGGGGTACGAGCAGTACTTC.